This TCR beta chain is drawn from a study of OX40 agonist ivuxolimab in advanced cancers. Profiled with immunoSEQ multiplex PCR; TCRdb holds only in-frame clones, not every one. The sample comprises some 84,000 clones, roughly 90% of which are singletons, and approximately 8.6% rests with the top ten. The length of the CDR3 is 16 residues. V lost 4 bases and J lost 0, with 12 bases in between. From germline, CDR1 is LGHNA and CDR2 YNFKEQ. J is TRBJ1-4 and V is TRBV4-2, with D maybe TRBD1 (5 bases). This TCR was recovered from an adult with an advanced solid tumor such as melanoma, head and neck, liver or kidney cancer. This material consisted of CD4+ or CD8+ T cells sorted from blood, taken in a trial of the OX40 agonist ivuxolimab. The DNA of the CDR3 is TGTGCCAGCAGCCCGGCGGGGGAGGCAACTAATGAAAAACTGTTTTTT. Amino acids: CASSPAGEATNEKLFF.